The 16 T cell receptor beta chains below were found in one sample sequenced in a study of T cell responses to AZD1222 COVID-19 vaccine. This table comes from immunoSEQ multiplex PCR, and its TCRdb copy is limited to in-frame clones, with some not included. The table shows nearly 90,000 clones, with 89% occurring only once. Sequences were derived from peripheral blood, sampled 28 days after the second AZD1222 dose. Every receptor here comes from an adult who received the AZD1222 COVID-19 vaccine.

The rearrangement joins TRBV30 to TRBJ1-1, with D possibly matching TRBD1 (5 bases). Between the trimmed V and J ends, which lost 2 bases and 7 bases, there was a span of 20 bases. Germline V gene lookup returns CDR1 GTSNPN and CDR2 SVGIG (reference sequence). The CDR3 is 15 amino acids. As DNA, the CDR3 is TGTGCCTGGAGTCCCCCCGGCAGGGACTGGAATGAAGCTTTCTTT. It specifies CAWSPPGRDWNEAFF.

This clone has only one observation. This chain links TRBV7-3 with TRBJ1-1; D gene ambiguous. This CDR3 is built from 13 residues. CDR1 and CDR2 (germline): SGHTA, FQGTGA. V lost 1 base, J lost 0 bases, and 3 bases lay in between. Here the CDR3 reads CASSLMVNTEAFF. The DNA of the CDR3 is TGTGCCAGCAGCTTAATGGTGAACACTGAAGCTTTCTTT.

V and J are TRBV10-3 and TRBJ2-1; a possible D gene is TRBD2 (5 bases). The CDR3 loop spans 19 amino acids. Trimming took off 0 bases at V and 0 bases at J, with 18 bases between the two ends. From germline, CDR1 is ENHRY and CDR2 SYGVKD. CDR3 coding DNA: TGTGCCATCAGTGAGTCGAGAGGGTCAGTTTTTCGCTCCTACAATGAGCAGTTCTTC. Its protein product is CAISESRGSVFRSYNEQFF.

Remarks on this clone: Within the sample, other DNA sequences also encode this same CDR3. CDR3 amino acids: CASSSGGGGEEKLFF. In DNA form, the CDR3 reads TGTGCCAGCAGTTCAGGGGGGGGCGGAGAGGAAAAACTGTTTTTT. The J gene is TRBJ1-4, the V gene TRBV28, with 7 bases aligning to TRBD1. Trimming at V came to 4 bases and at J to 8 bases, leaving 10 bases not matched to a gene. The CDR3 is 15 residues long. Germline V gene data show CDR1 as MDHEN and CDR2 as SYDVKM.

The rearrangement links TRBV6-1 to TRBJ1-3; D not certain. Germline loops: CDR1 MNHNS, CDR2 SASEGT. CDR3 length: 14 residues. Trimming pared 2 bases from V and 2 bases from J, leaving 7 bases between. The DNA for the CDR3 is TGTGCCAGCAGTGAATCCGGGGCTGGAAACACCATATATTTT. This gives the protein CASSESGAGNTIYF.

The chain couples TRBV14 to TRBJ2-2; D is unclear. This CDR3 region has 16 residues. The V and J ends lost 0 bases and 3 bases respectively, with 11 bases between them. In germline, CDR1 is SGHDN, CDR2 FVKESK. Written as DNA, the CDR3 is TGTGCCAGCAGCCAAGATCGTCCCGGCTACACCGGGGAGCTGTTTTTT. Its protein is CASSQDRPGYTGELFF. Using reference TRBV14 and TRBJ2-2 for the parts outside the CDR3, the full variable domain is EAGVTQFPSHSVIEKGQTVTLRCDPISGHDNLYWYRRVMGKEIKFLLHFVKESKQDESGMPNNRFLAERTGGTYSTLKVQPAELEDSGVYFCASSQDRPGYTGELFFGEGSRLTVL.

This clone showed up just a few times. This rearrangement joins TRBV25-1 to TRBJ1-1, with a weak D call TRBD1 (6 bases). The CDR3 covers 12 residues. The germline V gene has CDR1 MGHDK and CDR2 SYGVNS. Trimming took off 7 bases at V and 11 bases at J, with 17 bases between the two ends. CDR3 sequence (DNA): TGTGCCAGCAAAAAGGGAACAGGGAGGGCTTTCTTT. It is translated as CASKKGTGRAFF. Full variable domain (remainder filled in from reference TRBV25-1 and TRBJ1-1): EADIYQTPRYLVIGTGKKITLECSQTMGHDKMYWYQQDPGMELHLIHYSYGVNSTEKGDLSSESTVSRIRTEHFPLTLESARPSHTSQYLCASKKGTGRAFFGQGTRLTVV.

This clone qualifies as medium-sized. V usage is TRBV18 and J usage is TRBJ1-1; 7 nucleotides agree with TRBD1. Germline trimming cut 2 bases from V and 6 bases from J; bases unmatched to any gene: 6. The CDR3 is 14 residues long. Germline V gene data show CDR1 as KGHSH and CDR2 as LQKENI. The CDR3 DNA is TGTGCCAGCTCACCAAACAGGGGCGGGTCTGAAGCTTTCTTT. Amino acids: CASSPNRGGSEAFF.

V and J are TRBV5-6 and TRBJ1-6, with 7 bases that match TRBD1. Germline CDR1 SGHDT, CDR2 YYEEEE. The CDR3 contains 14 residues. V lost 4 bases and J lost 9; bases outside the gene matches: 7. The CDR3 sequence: CASSVRTGGSPLHF. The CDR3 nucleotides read TGTGCCAGCAGCGTTCGGACAGGCGGTTCACCCCTCCACTTT.

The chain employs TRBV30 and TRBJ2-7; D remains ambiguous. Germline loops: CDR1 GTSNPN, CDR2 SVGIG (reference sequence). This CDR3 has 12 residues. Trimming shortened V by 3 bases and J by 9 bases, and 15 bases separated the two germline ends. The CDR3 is CAWSDAGTGQYF. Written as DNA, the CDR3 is TGTGCCTGGAGCGACGCTGGAACGGGGCAGTACTTC.

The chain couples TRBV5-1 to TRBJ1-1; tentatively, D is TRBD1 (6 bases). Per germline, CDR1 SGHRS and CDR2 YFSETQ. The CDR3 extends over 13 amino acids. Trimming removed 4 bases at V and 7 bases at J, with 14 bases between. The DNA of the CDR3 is TGCGCCAGCAGCGAAACGGGGGCGTTTGAAGCTTTCTTT. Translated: CASSETGAFEAFF.

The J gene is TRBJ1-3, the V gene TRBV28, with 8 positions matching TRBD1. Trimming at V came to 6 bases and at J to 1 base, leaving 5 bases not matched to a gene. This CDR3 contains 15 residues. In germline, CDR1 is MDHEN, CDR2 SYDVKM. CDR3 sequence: CASRPTGDSGNTIYF. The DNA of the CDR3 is TGTGCCAGCAGGCCGACAGGGGATTCTGGAAACACCATATATTTT.

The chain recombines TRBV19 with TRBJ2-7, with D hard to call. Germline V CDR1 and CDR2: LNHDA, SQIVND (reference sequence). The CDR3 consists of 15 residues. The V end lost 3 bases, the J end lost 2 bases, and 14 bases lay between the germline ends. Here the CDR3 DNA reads TGTGCCAGTAGTATCGATGTCGGTGGAACCTACGAGCAGTACTTC. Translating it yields CASSIDVGGTYEQYF.

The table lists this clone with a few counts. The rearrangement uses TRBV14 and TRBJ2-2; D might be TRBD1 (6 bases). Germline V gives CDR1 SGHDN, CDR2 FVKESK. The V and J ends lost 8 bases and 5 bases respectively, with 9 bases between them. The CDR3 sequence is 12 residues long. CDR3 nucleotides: TGTGCCAGCCAGGACAGAACCGGGGAGCTGTTTTTT. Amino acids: CASQDRTGELFF.

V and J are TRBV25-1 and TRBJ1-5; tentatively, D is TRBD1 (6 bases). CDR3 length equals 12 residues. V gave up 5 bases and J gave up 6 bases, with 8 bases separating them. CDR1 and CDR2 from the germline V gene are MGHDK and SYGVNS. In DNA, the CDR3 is TGTGCCAGCAGTACAGGGACTCAGCCCCAGCATTTT. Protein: CASSTGTQPQHF.

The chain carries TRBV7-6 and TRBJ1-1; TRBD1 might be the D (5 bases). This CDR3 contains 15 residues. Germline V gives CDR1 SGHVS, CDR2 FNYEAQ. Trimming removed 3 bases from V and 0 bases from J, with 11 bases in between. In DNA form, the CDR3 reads TGTGCCAGCAGCTTCTTGGTGGACATGAACACTGAAGCTTTCTTT. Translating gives CASSFLVDMNTEAFF.